Sequencing of this T cell receptor beta chain was carried out in a study of OX40 agonist ivuxolimab in advanced cancers. Turning to the study itself: At 0.01 to 10 mg/kg, ivuxolimab was administered intravenously to patients every 2 weeks. Study findings and constraints: In the 0.1-3.0 mg/kg groups, partial responders showed among the lowest expansion. No antigen was identified for the clonally expanded peripheral T cells.

Of note for this clone: Its antigen is not known.

Germline CDR1 KGHSH, CDR2 LQKENI. This CDR3 comprises 14 residues. The V gene end was trimmed by 10 bases and the J gene end by 3 bases; junction bases not matched to a gene: 9. Data came from immunoSEQ multiplex PCR; TCRdb stores just in-frame clones and leaves some out. The sample has 75,000 to 90,000 clones, 92% seen once; the top ten hold roughly 1.1%. This TCR came from an adult with an advanced solid tumor such as melanoma, head and neck, liver or kidney cancer. Sequencing used CD4+ or CD8+ T cells sorted from blood, obtained in a trial of the OX40 agonist ivuxolimab. The chain couples TRBV18 to TRBJ2-3, with TRBD1 matching over 8 bases. The CDR3 reads CANLRTGRTDTQYF. CDR3 bases: TGTGCCAACCTTAGGACAGGGCGGACAGATACGCAGTATTTT.